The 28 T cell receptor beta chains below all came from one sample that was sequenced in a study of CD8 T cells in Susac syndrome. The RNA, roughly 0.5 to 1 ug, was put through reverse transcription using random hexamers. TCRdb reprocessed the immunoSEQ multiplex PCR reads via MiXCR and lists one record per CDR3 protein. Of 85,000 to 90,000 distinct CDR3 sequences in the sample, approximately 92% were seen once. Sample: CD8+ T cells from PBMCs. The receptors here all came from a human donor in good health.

CDR3 nucleotides: TGTGCCAGCAGTCCTGGGACTAGCGGGGGGGCTTCCTACAATGAGCAGTTCTTC. It yields the protein CASSPGTSGGASYNEQFF. The chain recombines TRBV27 with TRBJ2-1; 16 bases map to TRBD2. The junction had 5 bases not matched to a gene; V was cut back by 5 bases and J by 1 base. CDR1 and CDR2 from the germline V gene are MNHEY and SMNVEV (reference sequence). The CDR3 extends over 18 amino acids.

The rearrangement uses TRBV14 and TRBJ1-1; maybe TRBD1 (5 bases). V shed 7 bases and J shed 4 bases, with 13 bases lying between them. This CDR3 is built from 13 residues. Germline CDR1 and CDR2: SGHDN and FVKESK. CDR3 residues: CASNPGGGTEAFF. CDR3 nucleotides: TGTGCCAGCAACCCCGGGGGGGGCACTGAAGCTTTCTTT. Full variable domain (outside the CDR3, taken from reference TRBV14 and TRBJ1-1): EAGVTQFPSHSVIEKGQTVTLRCDPISGHDNLYWYRRVMGKEIKFLLHFVKESKQDESGMPNNRFLAERTGGTYSTLKVQPAELEDSGVYFCASNPGGGTEAFFGQGTRLTVV.

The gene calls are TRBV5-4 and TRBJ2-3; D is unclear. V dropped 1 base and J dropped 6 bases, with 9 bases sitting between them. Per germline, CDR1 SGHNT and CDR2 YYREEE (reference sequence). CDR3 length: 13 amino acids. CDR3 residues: CASSLIPVDTQYF. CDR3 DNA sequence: TGTGCCAGCAGCTTGATCCCCGTGGATACGCAGTATTTT.

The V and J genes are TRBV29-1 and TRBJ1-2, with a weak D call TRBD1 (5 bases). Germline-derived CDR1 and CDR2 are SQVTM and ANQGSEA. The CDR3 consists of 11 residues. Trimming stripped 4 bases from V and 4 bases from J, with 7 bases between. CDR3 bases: TGCAGCGTTGCAGACAGCTATGGCTACACCTTC. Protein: CSVADSYGYTF.

CDR3 sequence reads: CASSVWDAANYGYTF. CDR3 in DNA: TGTGCCAGCAGCGTATGGGACGCTGCTAACTATGGCTACACCTTC. The genes are TRBV9 and TRBJ1-2, with D possibly matching TRBD1 (5 bases). This CDR3 region has 15 residues. Trimming left V 1 base short and J 0 bases short, with 10 bases between. The V gene's germline CDR1 is SGDLS and CDR2 YYNGEE.

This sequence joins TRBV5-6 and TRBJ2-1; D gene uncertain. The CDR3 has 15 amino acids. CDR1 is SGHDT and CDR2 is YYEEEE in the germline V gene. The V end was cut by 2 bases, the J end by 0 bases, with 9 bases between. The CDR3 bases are TGTGCCAGCAGCTTTTCGAGGTCCTCCTACAATGAGCAGTTCTTC. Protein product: CASSFSRSSYNEQFF. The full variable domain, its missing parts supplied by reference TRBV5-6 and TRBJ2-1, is DAGVTQSPTHLIKTRGQQVTLRCSPKSGHDTVSWYQQALGQGPQFIFQYYEEEERQRGNFPDRFSGHQFPNYSSELNVNALLLGDSALYLCASSFSRSSYNEQFFGPGTRLTVL.

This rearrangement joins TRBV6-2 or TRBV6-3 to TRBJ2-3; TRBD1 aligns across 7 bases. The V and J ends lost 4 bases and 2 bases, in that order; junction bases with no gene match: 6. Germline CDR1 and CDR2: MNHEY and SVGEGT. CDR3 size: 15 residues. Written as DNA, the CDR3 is TGTGCCAGCAGTTTAAGGGACAGAGACACAGATACGCAGTATTTT. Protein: CASSLRDRDTDTQYF.

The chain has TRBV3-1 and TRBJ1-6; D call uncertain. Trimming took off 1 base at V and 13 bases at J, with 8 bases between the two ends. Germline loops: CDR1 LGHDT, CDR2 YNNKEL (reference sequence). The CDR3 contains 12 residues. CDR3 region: CASSQGSYPLHF. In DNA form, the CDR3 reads TGTGCCAGCAGCCAAGGCTCCTACCCCCTCCACTTT.

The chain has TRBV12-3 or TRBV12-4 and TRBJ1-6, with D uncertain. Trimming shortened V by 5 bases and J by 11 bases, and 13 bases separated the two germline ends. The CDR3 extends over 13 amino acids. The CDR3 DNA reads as TGTGCCAGCAGTCCACGTTCCGGGCCACCCCTCCACTTT. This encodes CASSPRSGPPLHF.

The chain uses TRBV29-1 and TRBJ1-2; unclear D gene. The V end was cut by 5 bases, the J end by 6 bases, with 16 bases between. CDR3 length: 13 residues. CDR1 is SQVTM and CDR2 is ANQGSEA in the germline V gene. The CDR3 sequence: CSVPGGGQDGYTF. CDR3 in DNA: TGCAGCGTTCCTGGAGGAGGTCAGGATGGCTACACCTTC.

The CDR3 reads CASSFRGAGYAEAFF. The CDR3 region has the DNA TGTGCCAGCAGCTTTAGAGGGGCAGGGTACGCTGAAGCTTTCTTT. The J gene is TRBJ1-1, the V gene TRBV13; a weak D match, TRBD1 (5 bases). Germline CDR1 reads PRHDT; CDR2 reads FYEKMQ (reference sequence). V gave up 3 bases and J gave up 6 bases, with 17 bases separating them. The CDR3 has 15 residues. Looking up the rest from reference TRBV13 and TRBJ1-1 gives the full variable domain: AAGVIQSPRHLIKEKRETATLKCYPIPRHDTVYWYQQGPGQDPQFLISFYEKMQSDKGSIPDRFSAQQFSDYHSELNMSSLELGDSALYFCASSFRGAGYAEAFFGQGTRLTVV.

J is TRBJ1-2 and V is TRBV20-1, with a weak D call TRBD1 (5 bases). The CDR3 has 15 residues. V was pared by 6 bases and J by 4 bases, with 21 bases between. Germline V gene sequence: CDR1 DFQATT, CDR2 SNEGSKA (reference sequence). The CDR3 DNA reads TGCAGTGCGCCAGCGGGGGGGGAAGGGAGCTATGGCTACACCTTC. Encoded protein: CSAPAGGEGSYGYTF.

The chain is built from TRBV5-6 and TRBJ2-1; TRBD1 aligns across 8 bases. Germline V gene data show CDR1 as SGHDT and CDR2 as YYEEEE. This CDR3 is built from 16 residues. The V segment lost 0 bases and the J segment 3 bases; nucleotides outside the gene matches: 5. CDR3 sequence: CASSLVGQGGYNEQFF. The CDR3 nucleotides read TGTGCCAGCAGCTTGGTCGGACAGGGAGGCTACAATGAGCAGTTCTTC.

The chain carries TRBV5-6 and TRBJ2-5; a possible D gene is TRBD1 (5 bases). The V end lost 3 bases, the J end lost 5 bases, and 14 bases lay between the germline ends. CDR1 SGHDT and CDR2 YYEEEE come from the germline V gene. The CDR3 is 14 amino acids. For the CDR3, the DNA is TGTGCCAGCAGCTCGGTAACAGGATCGGAGACCCAGTACTTC. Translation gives CASSSVTGSETQYF.

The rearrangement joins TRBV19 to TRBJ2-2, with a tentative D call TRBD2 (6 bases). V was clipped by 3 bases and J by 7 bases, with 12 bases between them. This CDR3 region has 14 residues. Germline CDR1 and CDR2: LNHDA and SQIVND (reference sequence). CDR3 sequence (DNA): TGTGCCAGTAGTATTGGCGGGATGGTCGGGGAGCTGTTTTTT. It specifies CASSIGGMVGELFF.

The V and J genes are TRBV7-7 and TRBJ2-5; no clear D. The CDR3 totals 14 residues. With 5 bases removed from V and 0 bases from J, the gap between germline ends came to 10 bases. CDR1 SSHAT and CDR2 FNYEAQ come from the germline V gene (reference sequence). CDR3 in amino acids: CASSPVKYQETQYF. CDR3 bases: TGTGCCAGCAGCCCGGTCAAGTACCAAGAGACCCAGTACTTC. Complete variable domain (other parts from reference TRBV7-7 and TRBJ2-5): GAGVSQSPRYKVTKRGQDVTLRCDPISSHATLYWYQQALGQGPEFLTYFNYEAQPDKSGLPSDRFSAERPEGSISTLTIQRTEQRDSAMYRCASSPVKYQETQYFGPGTRLLVL.

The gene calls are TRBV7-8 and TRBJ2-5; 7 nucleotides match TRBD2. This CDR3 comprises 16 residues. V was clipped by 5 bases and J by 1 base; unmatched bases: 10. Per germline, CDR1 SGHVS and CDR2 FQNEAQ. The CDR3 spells CASSPREEAPQETQYF. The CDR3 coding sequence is TGTGCCAGCAGCCCACGGGAGGAGGCCCCCCAAGAGACCCAGTACTTC.

CDR3 region: CASSTTGLETQYF. CDR3 bases: TGTGCCAGCAGTACGACAGGGTTGGAGACCCAGTACTTC. This chain uses TRBV6-5 with TRBJ2-5; 7 bases are shared with TRBD1. V dropped 5 bases and J dropped 5; count of bases not matched to a gene: 5. Germline CDR1 and CDR2: MNHEY and SVGAGI. CDR3 length: 13 amino acids.

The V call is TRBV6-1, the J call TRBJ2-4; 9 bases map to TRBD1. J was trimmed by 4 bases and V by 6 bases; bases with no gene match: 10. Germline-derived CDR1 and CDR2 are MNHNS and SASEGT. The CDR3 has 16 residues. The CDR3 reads CASSRRQGEGKNIQYF. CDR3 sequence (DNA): TGTGCCAGCAGCAGACGACAGGGGGAAGGGAAAAACATTCAGTACTTC.

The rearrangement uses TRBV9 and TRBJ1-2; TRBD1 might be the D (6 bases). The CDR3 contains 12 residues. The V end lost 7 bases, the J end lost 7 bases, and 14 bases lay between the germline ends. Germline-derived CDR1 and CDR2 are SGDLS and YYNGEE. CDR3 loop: CASGSGAGGYTF. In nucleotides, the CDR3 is TGTGCCAGCGGGTCGGGGGCAGGTGGCTACACCTTC.

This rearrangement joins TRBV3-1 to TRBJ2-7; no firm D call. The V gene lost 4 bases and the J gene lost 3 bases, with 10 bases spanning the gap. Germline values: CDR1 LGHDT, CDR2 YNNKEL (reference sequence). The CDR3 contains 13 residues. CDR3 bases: TGTGCCAGCAGCCCAGGCGTAGTCTACGAGCAGTACTTC. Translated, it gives CASSPGVVYEQYF.

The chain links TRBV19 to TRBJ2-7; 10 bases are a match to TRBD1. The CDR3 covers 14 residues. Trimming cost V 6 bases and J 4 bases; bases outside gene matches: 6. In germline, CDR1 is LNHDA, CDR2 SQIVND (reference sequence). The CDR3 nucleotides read TGTGCCAGTAGGCCCGGGACAGGGGTTTACGAGCAGTACTTC. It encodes CASRPGTGVYEQYF. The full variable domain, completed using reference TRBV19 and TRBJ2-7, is DGGITQSPKYLFRKEGQNVTLSCEQNLNHDAMYWYRQDPGQGLRLIYYSQIVNDFQKGDIAEGYSVSREKKESFPLTVTSAQKNPTAFYLCASRPGTGVYEQYFGPGTRLTVT.

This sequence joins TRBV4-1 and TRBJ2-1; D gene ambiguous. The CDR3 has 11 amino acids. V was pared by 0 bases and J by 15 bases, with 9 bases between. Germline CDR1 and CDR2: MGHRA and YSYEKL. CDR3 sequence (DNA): TGCGCCAGCAGCCAAGACGACCCCCCGTTCTTC. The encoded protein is CASSQDDPPFF.

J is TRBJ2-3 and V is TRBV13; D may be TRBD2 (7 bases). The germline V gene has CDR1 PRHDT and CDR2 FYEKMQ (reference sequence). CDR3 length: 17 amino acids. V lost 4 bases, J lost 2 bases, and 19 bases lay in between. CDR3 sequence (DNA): TGTGCCAGCAGCTACTCAGGGTCGGGGGGCTACACAGATACGCAGTATTTT. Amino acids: CASSYSGSGGYTDTQYF. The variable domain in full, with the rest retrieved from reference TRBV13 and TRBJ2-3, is AAGVIQSPRHLIKEKRETATLKCYPIPRHDTVYWYQQGPGQDPQFLISFYEKMQSDKGSIPDRFSAQQFSDYHSELNMSSLELGDSALYFCASSYSGSGGYTDTQYFGPGTRLTVL.

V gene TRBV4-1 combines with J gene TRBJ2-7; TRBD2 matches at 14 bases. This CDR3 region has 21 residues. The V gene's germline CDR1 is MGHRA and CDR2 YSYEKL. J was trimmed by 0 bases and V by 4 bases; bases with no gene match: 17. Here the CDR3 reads CASSLRTTEWTSGGISYEQYF. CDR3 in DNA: TGCGCCAGCAGCCTCCGGACCACCGAGTGGACTAGCGGGGGGATCTCCTACGAGCAGTACTTC.

The CDR3 here is CASSVSVGGAGDTQYF. Here the CDR3 DNA reads TGTGCCAGCAGCGTAAGCGTCGGGGGGGCAGGGGATACGCAGTATTTT. The chain combines TRBV9 with TRBJ2-3, with 8 bases fitting TRBD2. The CDR3 is made up of 16 amino acids. V was clipped by 1 base and J by 6 bases; unmatched bases: 10. Germline values: CDR1 SGDLS, CDR2 YYNGEE.

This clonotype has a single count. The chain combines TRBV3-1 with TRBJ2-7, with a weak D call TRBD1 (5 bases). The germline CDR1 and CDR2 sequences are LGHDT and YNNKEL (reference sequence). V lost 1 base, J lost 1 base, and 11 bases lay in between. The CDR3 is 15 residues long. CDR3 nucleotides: TGTGCCAGCAGCCAAGGCCTCGACAGTTCCTACGAGCAGTACTTC. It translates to CASSQGLDSSYEQYF.

CDR3 sequence reads: CASAGTHSYEQYF. The CDR3 DNA sequence: TGCGCCAGCGCCGGGACTCACTCCTACGAGCAGTACTTC. The gene calls are TRBV5-1 and TRBJ2-7; D is possibly TRBD2 (6 bases). This CDR3 has 13 amino acids. The ends were cut back, 7 bases at V and 0 bases at J, with 11 bases in the middle. CDR1 and CDR2 from the germline V gene are SGHRS and YFSETQ.